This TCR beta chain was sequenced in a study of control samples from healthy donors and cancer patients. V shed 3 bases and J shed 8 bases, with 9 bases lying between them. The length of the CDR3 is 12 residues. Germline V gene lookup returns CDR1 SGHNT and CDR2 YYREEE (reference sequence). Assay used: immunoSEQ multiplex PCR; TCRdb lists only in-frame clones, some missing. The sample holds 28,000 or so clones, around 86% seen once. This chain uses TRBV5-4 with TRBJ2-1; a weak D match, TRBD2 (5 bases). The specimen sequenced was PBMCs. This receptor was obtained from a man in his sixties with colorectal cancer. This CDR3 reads CASSSTSYEQFF. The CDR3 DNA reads TGTGCCAGCAGCTCTACTAGTTATGAGCAGTTCTTC.